The T cell receptor beta chain under discussion was sequenced for a study of T cells in Graves' hyperthyroidism and ophthalmopathy (dated by TCRdb to about 2019). For context, the study as a whole: Peripheral blood samples were taken at the time of initial diagnosis, prior to any treatment. Following sampling, methimazole starting at 30 mg daily was given to hyperthyroidism patients, and high-dose intravenous methylprednisolone was given to ophthalmopathy patients. Prospective prediction of ophthalmopathy was tested in an independent validation cohort of fewer than 20 hyperthyroidism patients and approximately 17 patients who later progressed to ophthalmopathy. TCR Vbeta CDR3 sequencing of 120 to 150 peripheral blood samples (roughly 41 ophthalmopathy, some 75 hyperthyroidism and some 17 progressor patients) is reported in the paper. The approximately 98 discovery patients were randomly divided into training and test sets at a 7:3 ratio. In about 6 Graves' hyperthyroidism patients, the study also compared T-cell repertoires from thyroid tissue with T-cell repertoires from blood. A discovery cohort of about a hundred patients, roughly 45 with Graves' ophthalmopathy and more than 55 with stable Graves' hyperthyroidism, was used to find distinguishing TCR V-J signatures.

The TCR beta CDR3 regions were amplified from RNA transcripts. The first round of RT-PCR for the TCR CDR3 was performed with the HTBI primer set and the Qiagen OneStep RT-PCR kit. A second multiplex PCR round built the libraries, followed by size selection and purification. Paired-end sequencing of the libraries was performed with 100 bp reads on an Illumina HiSeq2000. The authors' analysis ran thus. Raw data were processed with SOAPnuke, discarding reads with adapters, uncalled bases, mean Phred below 15, or no exact constant-primer or identifier match. COPE v1.2.5 was used to merge high-quality paired reads, and clonotypes were defined as unique nucleotide sequences. MiTCR v1.1 was used to align clonotypes to the IMGT TRBV, TRBD and TRBJ reference segments. The analysis was restricted to V-J combinations with a frequency above 0.0001, which together covered about 99% of the repertoires. A TCS score was defined as the ratio of F50 (clonal expansion) to E x V (chaos), with BLOSUM62-based TCRdist applied between CDR3 peptides within each V-J. Welch's t-statistics and random forest reduced 500 to 550 V-J features to roughly 13, which were used in a naive Bayes classifier (R e1071). TCRdb passed the public sequencing reads through fastp at Q25 and MiXCR, retaining productive beta sequences. Each record represents a unique CDR3 protein, reported with the most common genes and DNA among its rows. The V and J calls shown here were made by TCRdb, not taken from the authors' results. Counted in this sample were some 620,000 distinct CDR3 sequences; 15% to 20% of them appeared once. The ten biggest clones cover less than 4.5% of the sample.

Here V drops 6 bases and J drops 4 bases, and the junction holds 9 bases not matched to any gene. Its CDR3 holds 14 amino acids, cysteine through phenylalanine. Just the 42-base CDR3 DNA is kept, in frame starting at base 1. Via the germline V gene, CDR1 is MDHEN and CDR2 SYDVKM. This clonotype was seen repeatedly, ten times or more. It lacks a known antigen. One base away there is no much larger clone; base qualities are not given. Stable Graves' hyperthyroidism was defined as no progression to ophthalmopathy during 18 months of follow-up. Hyperthyroidism patients were aged 18 to 65 years and newly diagnosed, with disease duration of less than 2 months. Any patient with an uncontrolled infection, another autoimmune disease, pregnancy or lactation was excluded. Clinical symptoms, serum thyroxine and TRAb, thyroid ultrasound, and orbital computed tomography formed the basis for the diagnoses. PBMCs were separated from under 12 ml of fresh peripheral blood using Ficoll-Paque density gradient centrifugation. Total RNA was extracted with Trizol reagent, and quality was checked on an Agilent 2100 Bioanalyzer.

The research as a whole found: A 13 V-J signature model separated ophthalmopathy from stable hyperthyroidism, with roughly 88% sensitivity and roughly 84% specificity in cross-validation and 80%/75% in testing. No statistical method was used to set the sample size in advance, and investigators knew the group allocation. In validation, the model predicted progression to ophthalmopathy with around 71% sensitivity and approximately 74% specificity, a median of around six months before onset. Most expanded thyroid clonotypes (frequency above 0.001) were also found in blood, which suggests that blood repertoires may mirror thyroid immune responses.

The receptor chain draws on TRBV28 and TRBJ2-7; TRBD2 fits 7 bases in the junction. Sequenced: blood. The receptor was isolated from a woman aged 25 to 39 with Graves' hyperthyroidism. The sequence in DNA is TGTGCCAGCAGGGCGGGAGTTTCTCCATACGAGCAGTACTTC. This translates into CASRAGVSPYEQYF.